The present T cell receptor (beta chain) was sequenced within a study of spatial heterogeneity in lung cancer. Overall study context: Fewer alpha-chain than beta-chain sequences were consistently detected.

Specified time point: sample taken at primary tumor resection. From tumor, nontumor lung or frozen PBMC, whole RNA was taken unsorted for sequencing. 72 TRACERx patients with early, untreated non-small cell lung cancer donated samples. This clonotype was found many times. The junction had 5 bases not matched to a gene; V was cut back by 4 bases and J by 8 bases. This CDR3 comprises 14 residues. TCRdb analysed the 5' RACE reads with MiXCR anew, one entry per CDR3 protein. This sample carries approximately 4,600 distinct CDR3 sequences, about 21% of them seen once, and the ten largest clones take roughly 20%.

The source material was normal lung tissue next to the tumor, sampled at surgery. The chain employs TRBV23-1 and TRBJ2-1; 10 bases align to TRBD1. TRBV23-1 is an open reading frame whose function is uncertain. The TCR sequence derives from a female donor with early-stage non-small cell lung cancer. CDR3 coding DNA: TGCGCCAGCAGTCCGACGACAGGGGGCCATGAGCAGTTCTTC. Its translation: CASSPTTGGHEQFF.